This T cell receptor beta chain was recorded in a study of blood T cell repertoires in COVID-19. Study-wide context: From the United States, Italy and Spain came samples of acute and convalescent COVID-19. T cells, B-cell-depleted T cells, or PBMCs supplied cDNA or gDNA.

V was cut by 4 bases and J by 0 bases, with 18 bases left in between. The germline V gene has CDR1 MGHRA and CDR2 YSYEKL. This CDR3 has 17 residues. As originally analysed: Estimated nucleated cell counts came from reference gene primer amplification. The protocol was immunoSEQ multiplex PCR, while the TCRdb copy is restricted to in-frame clones and leaves out a portion. The V and J calls and clone size were taken over from that table, and D and trimming were inferred from the DNA. Of about 200,000 clones in the sample, over 70% were seen once. Sequenced: peripheral blood. This chain joins TRBV4-1 and TRBJ1-1, with D possibly matching TRBD1 (5 bases). The source of this sequence is a woman between 70 and 85 years old with acute or convalescent COVID-19. The CDR3 DNA reads TGCGCCAGCAGCCCTACAGGTGGTTATAGGGTGAACACTGAAGCTTTCTTT. Amino acids: CASSPTGGYRVNTEAFF.